Listed below are T cell receptor beta chains from one sample, sequenced in a study of T cell repertoires in cytomegalovirus infection. Their recognized antigens are unknown. TCRdb re-analysed the reads in MiXCR, keeping a single row per CDR3 protein. The table lists roughly 180,000 distinct CDR3 sequences, less than 25% of them singletons. This specimen was CD8+ T cells from cultured PBMCs, taken from culture after CMV antigen stimulation. Receptors were obtained from a human donor in good health (CMV status not recorded). Some clones in this sample may be carry-over from other donors' samples. The CDR3 runs from the conserved cysteine through the conserved F or W. D genes are given only for firm matches. A row's size may be missing; if present it is once, few, many or a size class.

j_call d_call clone_size v_call cdr3_nt cdr3_aa
TRBJ1-1 - - TRBV7-8 TGTGCCAGCAAGGGGGAACGGACTGAAGCTTTCTTT CASKGERTEAFF
TRBJ1-5 - few TRBV11-2 TGTGCCAGCAGCTTGGGGCCGGGTGGACAGCCCCAGCATTTT CASSLGPGGQPQHF
TRBJ2-1 TRBD2 - TRBV12-3/TRBV12-4 TGTGCCAGCAGTTGGGGGACTAGCGGACCCTACAATGAGCAGTTCTTC CASSWGTSGPYNEQFF
TRBJ1-4 TRBD1 - TRBV12-3/TRBV12-4 TGTGCCAGCCGCAGGGGGCGAGAGGGGAAACTGTTTTTT CASRRGREGKLFF
TRBJ2-2 - - TRBV5-6 TGTGCCAGCAGCTTCAACGAGGCGAACACCGGGGAGCTGTTTTTT CASSFNEANTGELFF
TRBJ1-1 - - TRBV28 TGTGCCAGCAGGGATCGTCGTCCAGCACCTGAAGCTTTCTTT CASRDRRPAPEAFF
TRBJ2-3 TRBD2 once TRBV19 TGTGCCAGTAGTATGGTGGCTAGCGGGGGCCCAGATACGCAGTATTTT CASSMVASGGPDTQYF
TRBJ2-5 - - TRBV10-3 TGTGCCATCAGTGGTTTAGGGGAAGTGACCCAGTACTTC CAISGLGEVTQYF
TRBJ1-2 - - TRBV7-2 TGTGCCAGCAGCTTGGACCTCGGGGGGACCCTGACCAACTATGGCTACACCTTC CASSLDLGGTLTNYGYTF
TRBJ1-2 - few TRBV12-3/TRBV12-4 TGTGCCAGCAGGTCAGGGGACCGCCCTAACTATGGCTACACCTTC CASRSGDRPNYGYTF
TRBJ2-5 TRBD2 - TRBV7-2 TGTGCCAGCAGCCCAAGGGGGACTAGCGGGGGGGGAGAGACCCAGTACTTC CASSPRGTSGGGETQYF
TRBJ2-7 - few TRBV7-2 TGTGCCAGCAGCCCCGGGACGGAGACCTACGAGCAGTACTTC CASSPGTETYEQYF
TRBJ2-2 - few TRBV7-6 TGTGCCAGCAGCCCGGACCCCGTTGCAGGGGAGCTGTTTTTT CASSPDPVAGELFF
TRBJ2-3 TRBD2 - TRBV7-2 TGTGCCAGCAGCACCAGACTAGCGGGGGTGTTTTTGGATACGCAGTATTTT CASSTRLAGVFLDTQYF
TRBJ2-7 TRBD1 once TRBV7-2 TGTGCCAGCAGTTACGTCCCGGGACAGGCCTACGAGCAGTACTTC CASSYVPGQAYEQYF
TRBJ2-1 - - TRBV7-8 TGTGCCAGCAGCACTGGACTACCTCCAAATGAGCAGTTCTTC CASSTGLPPNEQFF
TRBJ1-1 TRBD1 - TRBV7-9 TGTGCCAGCAGCGGGGGGACAGGGAGGAGGACTGAAGCTTTCTTT CASSGGTGRRTEAFF
TRBJ1-1 - - TRBV7-9 TGTGCCAGCAGCTTAGTAAAACAGGGTAGTACTCCGATCTTTGAAGCTTTCTTT CASSLVKQGSTPIFEAFF
TRBJ2-2 TRBD2 - TRBV12-3/TRBV12-4 TGTGCCAGCAGTTGGGAACTAGCGGGGCGCACCGGGGAGCTGTTTTTT CASSWELAGRTGELFF
TRBJ2-2 - - TRBV12-3/TRBV12-4 TGTGCCAGCAGCCCTTCGGCCGGGGAGCTGTTTTTT CASSPSAGELFF
TRBJ2-1 - - TRBV11-2 TGTGCCAGCAGCTTATCTCCTGGGGGGCCTCAGGTCGCCTACAATGAGCAGTTCTTC CASSLSPGGPQVAYNEQFF
TRBJ1-5 TRBD1 - TRBV4-3 TGCGCCAGCAGCCGGACAGGGACCAATCAGCCCCAGCATTTT CASSRTGTNQPQHF
TRBJ2-7 - - TRBV29-1 TGCAGCGTTGAAGCCGAGGGAGAGCAGTACTTC CSVEAEGEQYF
TRBJ1-6 - - TRBV5-4 TGTGCCAGCAGCTTGACTGACCTATCTTCACCCCTCCACTTT CASSLTDLSSPLHF
TRBJ2-7 - - TRBV18 TGTGCCAGCTCACCCCAATCAGAGGCAGGGATCGGCTACGAGCAGTACTTC CASSPQSEAGIGYEQYF
TRBJ2-1 - few TRBV6-1 TGTGCCAGCTCGCGAGGGGGAGCCTACAATGAGCAGTTCTTC CASSRGGAYNEQFF
TRBJ2-2 TRBD1 - TRBV6-6 TGTGCCAGCAGTTCCAGGGGGACCGGGGAGCTGTTTTTT CASSSRGTGELFF
TRBJ2-1 - few TRBV5-1 TGCGCCAGCAGCTTGAGGCAGGGAATTTACAATGAGCAGTTCTTC CASSLRQGIYNEQFF
TRBJ1-1 - few TRBV19 TGTGCCAGTAGTATAATCGCGGGCGCGAGTACTGAAGCTTTCTTT CASSIIAGASTEAFF
TRBJ2-1 - few TRBV12-3/TRBV12-4 TGTGCCAGCAGTTTACAACTCCACAATGAGCAGTTCTTC CASSLQLHNEQFF
TRBJ2-5 - - TRBV6-6 TGTGCCAGCAGTAATCAACCGACGACTAGAAGAGGGGAGACCCAGTACTTC CASSNQPTTRRGETQYF
TRBJ2-1 - few TRBV7-2 TGTGCCAGCAGCCCTAAAGCTCCCGAAATATCCTACAATGAGCAGTTCTTC CASSPKAPEISYNEQFF
TRBJ2-1 TRBD2 few TRBV7-2 TGTGCCAGCAGCTTAGAAGGGACTAGCGGGGGAGTCTACAATGAGCAGTTCTTC CASSLEGTSGGVYNEQFF
TRBJ2-5 - - TRBV7-6 TGTGCCAGCAGCTTTCAGCGGGAAGAGACCCAGTACTTC CASSFQREETQYF
TRBJ2-7 - few TRBV3-1 TGTGCCAGCAGCCAAGGAATCGGGGGCCCTTCCTACGAGCAGTACTTC CASSQGIGGPSYEQYF
TRBJ1-1 - - TRBV7-6 TGTGCCAGCAGCTTAGCGCTAGGCACTGAAGCTTTCTTT CASSLALGTEAFF
TRBJ2-7 TRBD1 few TRBV7-2 TGTGCCAGCAGCCGCGGACAGGGGAATTACGAGCAGTACTTC CASSRGQGNYEQYF
TRBJ1-5 - few TRBV7-9 TGTGCCAGCAGCTCGCGAGACAGCTATAGCAATCAGCCCCAGCATTTT CASSSRDSYSNQPQHF
TRBJ1-1 TRBD1 - TRBV9 TGTGCCAGCAGCGCGACGCGGGACAGACCCATGAACACTGAAGCTTTCTTT CASSATRDRPMNTEAFF
TRBJ2-7 TRBD1 - TRBV4-1 TGCGCCAGCAGCCACCAGACAGGGCCCGCCTACGAGCAGTACTTC CASSHQTGPAYEQYF
TRBJ1-2 TRBD1 - TRBV7-6 TGTGCCAGCAGCGCGAGCCACAGGGGTTATAACTATGGCTACACCTTC CASSASHRGYNYGYTF
TRBJ1-6 - - TRBV7-2 TGTGCCAGCAGCTTAGTCTCAGCCAATTCACCCCTCCACTTT CASSLVSANSPLHF
TRBJ1-4 - - TRBV4-1 TGCGCCAGCAGCCAGGGCAAAATGGCTGAAAAACTGTTTTTT CASSQGKMAEKLFF
TRBJ2-7 TRBD2 - TRBV7-6 TGTGCCAGCAGCCCCGCCACGGGGGGTAGCACCTACGAGCAGTACTTC CASSPATGGSTYEQYF